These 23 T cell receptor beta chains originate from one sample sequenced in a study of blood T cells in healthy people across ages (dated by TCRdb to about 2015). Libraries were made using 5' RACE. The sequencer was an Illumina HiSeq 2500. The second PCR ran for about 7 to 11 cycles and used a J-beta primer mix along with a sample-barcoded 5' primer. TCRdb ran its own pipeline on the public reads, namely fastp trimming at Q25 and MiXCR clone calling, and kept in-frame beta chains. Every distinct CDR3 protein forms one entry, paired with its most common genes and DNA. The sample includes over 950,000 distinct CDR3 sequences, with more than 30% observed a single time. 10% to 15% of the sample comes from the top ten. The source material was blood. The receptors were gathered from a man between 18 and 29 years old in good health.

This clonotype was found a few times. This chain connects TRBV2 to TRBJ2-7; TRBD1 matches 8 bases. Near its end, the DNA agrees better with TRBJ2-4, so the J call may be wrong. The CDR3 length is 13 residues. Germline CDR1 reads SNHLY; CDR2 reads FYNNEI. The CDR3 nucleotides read TGTGCCAGCAGCCCACAGGGGGTGGACATTCAGTACTTC. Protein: CASSPQGVDIQYF.

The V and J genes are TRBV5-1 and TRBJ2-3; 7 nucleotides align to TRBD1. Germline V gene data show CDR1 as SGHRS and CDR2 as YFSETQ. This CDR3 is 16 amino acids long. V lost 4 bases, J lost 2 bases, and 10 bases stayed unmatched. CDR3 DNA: TGCGCCAGCAGCCGTGACAGGGAAGACCCCACAGATACGCAGTATTTT. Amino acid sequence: CASSRDREDPTDTQYF.

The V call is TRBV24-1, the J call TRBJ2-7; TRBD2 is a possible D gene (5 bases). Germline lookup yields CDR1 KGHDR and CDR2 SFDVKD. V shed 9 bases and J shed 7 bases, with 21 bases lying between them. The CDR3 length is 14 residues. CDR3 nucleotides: TGTGCCACCGAAAGCGGACGAGGGTACGGTGAGCAGTACTTC. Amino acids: CATESGRGYGEQYF.

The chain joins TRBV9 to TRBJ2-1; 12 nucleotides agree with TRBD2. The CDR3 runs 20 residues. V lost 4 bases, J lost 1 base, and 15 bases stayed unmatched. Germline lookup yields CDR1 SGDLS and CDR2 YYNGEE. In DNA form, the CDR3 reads TGTGCCAGCAGCCTAACTAGCGGGGGGTTTCTAGGGGAATCCTACAATGAGCAGTTCTTC. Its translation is CASSLTSGGFLGESYNEQFF.

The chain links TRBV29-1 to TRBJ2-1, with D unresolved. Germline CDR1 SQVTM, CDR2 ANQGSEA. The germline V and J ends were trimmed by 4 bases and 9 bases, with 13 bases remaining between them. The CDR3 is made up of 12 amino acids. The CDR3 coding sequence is TGCAGCGTTGGCTACAGCCAGACTGAGCAGTTCTTC. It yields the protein CSVGYSQTEQFF.

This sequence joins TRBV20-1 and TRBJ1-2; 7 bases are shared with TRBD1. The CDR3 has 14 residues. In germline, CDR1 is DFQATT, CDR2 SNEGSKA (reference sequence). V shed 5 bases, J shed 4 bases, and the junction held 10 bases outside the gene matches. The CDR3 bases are TGCAGTGCTGATACAGGGGCGCGGGGCTATGGCTACACCTTC. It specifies CSADTGARGYGYTF.

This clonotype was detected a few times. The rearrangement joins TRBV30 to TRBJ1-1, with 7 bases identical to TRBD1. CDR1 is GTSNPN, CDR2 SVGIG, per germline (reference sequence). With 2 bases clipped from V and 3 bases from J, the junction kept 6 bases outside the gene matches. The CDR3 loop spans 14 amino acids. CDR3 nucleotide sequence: TGTGCCTGGAGTACAATGGGACAGTACACTGAAGCTTTCTTT. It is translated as CAWSTMGQYTEAFF.

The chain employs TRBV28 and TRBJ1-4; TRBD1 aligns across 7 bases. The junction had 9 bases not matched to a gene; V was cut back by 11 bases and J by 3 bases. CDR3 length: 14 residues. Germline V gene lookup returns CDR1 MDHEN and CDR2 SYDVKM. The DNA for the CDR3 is TGTGCCCTAAGCAGGGGGGCCCCTAATGAAAAACTGTTTTTT. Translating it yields CALSRGAPNEKLFF.

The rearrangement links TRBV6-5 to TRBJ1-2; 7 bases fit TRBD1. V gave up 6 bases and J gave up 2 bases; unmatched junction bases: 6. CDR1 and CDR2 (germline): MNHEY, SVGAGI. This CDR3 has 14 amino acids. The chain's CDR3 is CASRSDRVNYGYTF. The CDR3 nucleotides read TGTGCCAGCAGGTCCGACAGGGTAAACTATGGCTACACCTTC.

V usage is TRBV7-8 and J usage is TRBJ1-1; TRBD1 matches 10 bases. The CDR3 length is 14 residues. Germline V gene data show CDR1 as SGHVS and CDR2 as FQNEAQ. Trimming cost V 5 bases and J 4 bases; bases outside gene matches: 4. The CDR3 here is CASSRRDRGTEAFF. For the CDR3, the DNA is TGTGCCAGCAGCCGAAGGGACAGGGGCACTGAAGCTTTCTTT.

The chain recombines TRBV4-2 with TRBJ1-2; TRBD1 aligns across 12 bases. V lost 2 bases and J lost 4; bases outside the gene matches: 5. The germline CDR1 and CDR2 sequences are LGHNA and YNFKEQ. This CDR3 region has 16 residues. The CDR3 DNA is TGTGCCAGCAGCCAACGGGACAGGGGGCGCACCTATGGCTACACCTTC. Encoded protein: CASSQRDRGRTYGYTF.

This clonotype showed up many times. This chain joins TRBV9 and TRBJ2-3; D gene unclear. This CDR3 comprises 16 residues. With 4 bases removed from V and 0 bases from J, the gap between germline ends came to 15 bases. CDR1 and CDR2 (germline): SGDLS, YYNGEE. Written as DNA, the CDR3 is TGTGCCAGCAGCCCCGCCCAGTCCACTAGCACAGATACGCAGTATTTT. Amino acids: CASSPAQSTSTDTQYF.

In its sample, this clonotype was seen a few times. The CDR3 DNA follows: TGTGCCAGCAGCCCCACAGGGGTTAAAGGCTACACCTTC. Its protein is CASSPTGVKGYTF. The rearrangement links TRBV5-6 to TRBJ1-2, with 7 nucleotides matching TRBD1. J was trimmed by 8 bases and V by 4 bases; bases with no gene match: 8. This CDR3 has 13 amino acids. Germline lookup yields CDR1 SGHDT and CDR2 YYEEEE.

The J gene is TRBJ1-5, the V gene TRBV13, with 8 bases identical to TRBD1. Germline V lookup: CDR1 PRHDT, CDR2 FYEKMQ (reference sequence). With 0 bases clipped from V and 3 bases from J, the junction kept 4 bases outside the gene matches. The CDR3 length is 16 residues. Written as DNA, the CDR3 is TGTGCCAGCAGCTTAGGCCCCAGGGGGCTCAATCAGCCCCAGCATTTT. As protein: CASSLGPRGLNQPQHF.

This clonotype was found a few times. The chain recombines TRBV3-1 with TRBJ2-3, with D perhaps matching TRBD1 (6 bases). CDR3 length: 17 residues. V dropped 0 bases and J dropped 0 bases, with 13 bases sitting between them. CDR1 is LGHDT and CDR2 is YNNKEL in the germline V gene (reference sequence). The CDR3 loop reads CASSQEQGTPSTDTQYF. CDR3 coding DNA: TGTGCCAGCAGCCAAGAGCAAGGGACACCTAGCACAGATACGCAGTATTTT.

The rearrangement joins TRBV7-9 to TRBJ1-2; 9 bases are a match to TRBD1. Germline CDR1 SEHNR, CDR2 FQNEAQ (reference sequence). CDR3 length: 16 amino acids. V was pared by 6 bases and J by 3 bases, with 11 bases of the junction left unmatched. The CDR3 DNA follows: TGTGCCAGCAGTTTTGACGAACAGGGGGCGTACTATGGCTACACCTTC. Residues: CASSFDEQGAYYGYTF. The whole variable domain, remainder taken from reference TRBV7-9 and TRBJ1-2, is DTGVSQNPRHKITKRGQNVTFRCDPISEHNRLYWYRQTLGQGPEFLTYFQNEAQLEKSRLLSDRFSAERPKGSFSTLEIQRTEQGDSAMYLCASSFDEQGAYYGYTFGSGTRLTVV.

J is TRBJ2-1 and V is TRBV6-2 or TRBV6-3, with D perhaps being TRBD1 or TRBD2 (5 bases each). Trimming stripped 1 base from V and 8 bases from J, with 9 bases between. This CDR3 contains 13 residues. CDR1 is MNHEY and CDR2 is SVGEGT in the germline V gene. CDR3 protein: CASSYFQGDEQFF. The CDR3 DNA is TGTGCCAGCAGTTACTTTCAGGGAGATGAGCAGTTCTTC.

CDR3 sequence: CASSFARFRLSFSGANVLTF. As DNA, the CDR3 is TGTGCCAGCAGCTTCGCCCGATTTAGGCTCTCATTCTCTGGGGCCAACGTCCTGACTTTC. The rearrangement uses TRBV11-1 and TRBJ2-6; D is unclear. V was shortened by 3 bases and J by 0 bases, with 21 bases between the two germline ends. The germline V gene has CDR1 SGHAT and CDR2 FQDESV (reference sequence). The CDR3 covers 20 residues. Looking up the rest from reference TRBV11-1 and TRBJ2-6 gives the full variable domain: EAEVAQSPRYKITEKSQAVAFWCDPISGHATLYWYRQILGQGPELLVQFQDESVVDDSQLPKDRFSAERLKGVDSTLKIQPAELGDSAMYLCASSFARFRLSFSGANVLTFGAGSRLTVL.

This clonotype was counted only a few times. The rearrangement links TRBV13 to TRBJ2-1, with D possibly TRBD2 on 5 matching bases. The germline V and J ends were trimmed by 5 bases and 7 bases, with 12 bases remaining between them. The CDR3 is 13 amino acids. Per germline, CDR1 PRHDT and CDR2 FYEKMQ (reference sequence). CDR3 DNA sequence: TGTGCCAGCAGCGAACACGGGGAGAATGAGCAGTTCTTC. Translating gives CASSEHGENEQFF.

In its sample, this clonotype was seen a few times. CDR3 protein: CASSLGLEPEDTQYF. CDR3 nucleotide sequence: TGTGCCAGCAGTTTGGGACTCGAACCGGAAGATACGCAGTATTTT. The chain couples TRBV25-1 to TRBJ2-3, with D maybe TRBD2 (6 bases). Trimming cost V 5 bases and J 5 bases, with 17 bases left between them. Germline CDR1 MGHDK, CDR2 SYGVNS. CDR3 length equals 15 residues.

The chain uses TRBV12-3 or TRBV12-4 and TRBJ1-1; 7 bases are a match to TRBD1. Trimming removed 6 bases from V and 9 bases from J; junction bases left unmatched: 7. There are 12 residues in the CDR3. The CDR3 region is CASRTGLPQAFF. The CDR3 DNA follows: TGTGCCAGCAGGACAGGGCTACCACAAGCTTTCTTT.

CDR3 loop: CASSFGRDSERGTQYF. The CDR3 coding sequence is TGTGCCAGCAGCTTCGGCAGGGACTCCGAGCGTGGTACGCAGTATTTT. The genes are TRBV13 and TRBJ2-3, with TRBD2 as a possible D gene (6 bases). The CDR3 is made up of 16 amino acids. V lost 3 bases and J lost 8, with 21 bases in between. The germline CDR1 and CDR2 sequences are PRHDT and FYEKMQ (reference sequence). The full variable domain, with the rest looked up from reference TRBV13 and TRBJ2-3, is AAGVIQSPRHLIKEKRETATLKCYPIPRHDTVYWYQQGPGQDPQFLISFYEKMQSDKGSIPDRFSAQQFSDYHSELNMSSLELGDSALYFCASSFGRDSERGTQYFGPGTRLTVL.

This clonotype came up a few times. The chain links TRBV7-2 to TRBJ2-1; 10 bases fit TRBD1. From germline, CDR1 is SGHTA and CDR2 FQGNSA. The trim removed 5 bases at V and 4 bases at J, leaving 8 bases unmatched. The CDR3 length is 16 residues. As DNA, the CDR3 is TGTGCCAGCAGCCCAGAGGACAGGGGGAAATACAATGAGCAGTTCTTC. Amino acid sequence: CASSPEDRGKYNEQFF.